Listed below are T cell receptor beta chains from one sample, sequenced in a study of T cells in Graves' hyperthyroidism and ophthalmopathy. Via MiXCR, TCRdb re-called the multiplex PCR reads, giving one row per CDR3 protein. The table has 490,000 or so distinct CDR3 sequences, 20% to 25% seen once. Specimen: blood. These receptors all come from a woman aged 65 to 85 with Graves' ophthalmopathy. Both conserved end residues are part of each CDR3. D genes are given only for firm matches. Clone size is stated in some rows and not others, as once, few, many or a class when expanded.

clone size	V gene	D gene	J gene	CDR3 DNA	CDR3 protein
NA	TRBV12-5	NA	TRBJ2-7	TGTGCTAGTGGTTTCCTCTCACCCTACGAGCAGTACTTC	CASGFLSPYEQYF
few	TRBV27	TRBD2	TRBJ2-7	TGTGCCAGCGGCGGGAGTCCCTCCTACGAGCAGTACTTC	CASGGSPSYEQYF
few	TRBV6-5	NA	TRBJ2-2	TGTGCCAGCAGTTACCTAGGGGGGACCGGGGAGCTGTTTTTT	CASSYLGGTGELFF
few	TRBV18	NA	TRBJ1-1	TGTGCCAGCTCACCAGGCCGGGGAGCTTTCTTT	CASSPGRGAFF
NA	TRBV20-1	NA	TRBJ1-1	TGCAGTGCTAGTCCCCCGAACACTGAAGCTTTCTTT	CSASPPNTEAFF
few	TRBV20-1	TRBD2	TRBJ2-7	TGCAGTGCTATTGGACTAGCGGGAGCCTACGAGCAGTACTTC	CSAIGLAGAYEQYF
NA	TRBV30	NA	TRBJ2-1	TGTGCCTGGAGTAACGTGCGGGCTAGACAGTTCTTC	CAWSNVRARQFF
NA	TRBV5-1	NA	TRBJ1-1	TGCGCCAGCGTCGGGACCGGTTATACTGAAGCTTTCTTT	CASVGTGYTEAFF
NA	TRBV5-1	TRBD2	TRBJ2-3	TGCGCCAGCAGCTCCGGACTAGCGGGAACCACAGATACGCAGTATTTT	CASSSGLAGTTDTQYF
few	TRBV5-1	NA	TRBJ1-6	TGCGCCAGCAGCATGCAAGGGGCGAGCTCCTATAATTCACCCCTCCACTTT	CASSMQGASSYNSPLHF
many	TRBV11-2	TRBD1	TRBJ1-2	TGTGCCAGCAGCTTACGACAGGGGGCGGACTATGGCTACACCTTC	CASSLRQGADYGYTF
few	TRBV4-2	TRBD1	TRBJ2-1	TGTGCCAGCAGCCAAGAAAGACAGGGGCGTGAGCAGTTCTTC	CASSQERQGREQFF
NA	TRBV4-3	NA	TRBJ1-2	TGCGCCAGCAGCCAAGATGAGGGGGATGGCTACACCTTC	CASSQDEGDGYTF
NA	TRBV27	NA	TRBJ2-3	TGTGCCAGCAGTTTAATGGGAATCACGGATACGCAGTATTTT	CASSLMGITDTQYF
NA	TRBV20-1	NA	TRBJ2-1	TGCAGTGCTAGGCCGGGACTTGACGTTTACAATGAGCAGTTCTTC	CSARPGLDVYNEQFF
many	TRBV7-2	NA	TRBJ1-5	TGTGCCAGCAGCTTGGGAAACCCGGAGCCCCAGCATTTT	CASSLGNPEPQHF
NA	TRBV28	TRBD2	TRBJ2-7	TGTGCCAGCAGTTTTGCGGGAGGGCCTTCCTTCAACGAGCAGTACTTC	CASSFAGGPSFNEQYF
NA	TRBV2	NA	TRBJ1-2	TGTGCCAGCAGTGAAGACGCTGGCTACACCTTC	CASSEDAGYTF
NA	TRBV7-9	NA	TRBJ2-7	TGTGCCAGCAGCCCTAAGGGTGGGTACGAGCAGTACTTC	CASSPKGGYEQYF
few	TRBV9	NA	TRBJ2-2	TGTGCCAGCAGCGTAGAAAGTACCCCTACCGGGGAGCTGTTTTTT	CASSVESTPTGELFF
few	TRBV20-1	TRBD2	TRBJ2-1	TGCAGTGCTAGAGATACGGCTAGCGGGACTGTAGGTGGGCTTAATGAGCAGTTCTTC	CSARDTASGTVGGLNEQFF
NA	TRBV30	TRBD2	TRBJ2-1	TGTGCCTGGACGGGGATAGCGGGAGACAATGAGCAGTTCTTC	CAWTGIAGDNEQFF
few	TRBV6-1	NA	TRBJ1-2	TGTGCCAGCAGGGATCAGGGTATCGGCTATGGCTACACCTTC	CASRDQGIGYGYTF
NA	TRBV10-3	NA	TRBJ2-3	TGTGCCATCAGTGAGTCGGGCGGGCGCACAGATACGCAGTATTTT	CAISESGGRTDTQYF
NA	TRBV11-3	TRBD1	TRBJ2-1	TGTGCCAGCAGCGAGGCAGGGGGTAGTGAGCAGTTCTTC	CASSEAGGSEQFF
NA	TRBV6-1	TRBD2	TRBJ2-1	TGTGCCAGCTCACCGGGTAGGGGCGGGAGCGGAGATGAGCAGTTCTTC	CASSPGRGGSGDEQFF
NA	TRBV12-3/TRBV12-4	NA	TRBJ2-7	TGTGCCAGCAGTTTAGGGCGGGTACTTTCCTACGAGCAGTACTTC	CASSLGRVLSYEQYF
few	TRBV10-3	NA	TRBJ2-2	TGTGCCATCCGGCAGGGAACGAACACCGGGGAGCTGTTTTTT	CAIRQGTNTGELFF
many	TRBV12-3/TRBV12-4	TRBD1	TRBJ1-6	TGTGCCAGCAGTCTAGCGGACAGGGGTTCACCCCTCCACTTT	CASSLADRGSPLHF
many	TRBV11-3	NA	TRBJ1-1	TGTGCCAGCAGCCAGAACAGGGTCACTGAAGCTTTCTTT	CASSQNRVTEAFF
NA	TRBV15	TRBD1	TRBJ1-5	TGTGCCACCAGCAGAGATCACTCCAGGGGGCGAGCCAATCAGCCCCAGCATTTT	CATSRDHSRGRANQPQHF
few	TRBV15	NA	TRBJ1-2	TGTGCCACCAGCAAAGATCCGGGGGCGGGCTATGGCTACACCTTC	CATSKDPGAGYGYTF
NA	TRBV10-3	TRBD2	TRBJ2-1	TGTGCCATCACAGGGACTAGCGGGAGCCACTACAATGAGCAGTTCTTC	CAITGTSGSHYNEQFF
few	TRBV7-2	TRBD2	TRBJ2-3	TGTGCCAGCAGCTTAGTGGGACTAGCGGGTACTCGCACAGATACGCAGTATTTT	CASSLVGLAGTRTDTQYF
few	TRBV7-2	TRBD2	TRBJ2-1	TGTGCCAGCAGCTCCGGACTAGCGGGCCGTAGTGGCAATGAGCAGTTCTTC	CASSSGLAGRSGNEQFF
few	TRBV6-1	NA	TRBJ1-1	TGTGCCAGCGCAGGGAGCGGCGTGGGCACTGAAGCTTTCTTT	CASAGSGVGTEAFF
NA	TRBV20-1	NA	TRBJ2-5	TGCAGTGCTAAAGAGGGTCAAGAGACCCAGTACTTC	CSAKEGQETQYF
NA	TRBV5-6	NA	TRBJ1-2	TGTGCCAGCAGCTTGCCCCAGGGCAACGTCTATGGCTACACCTTC	CASSLPQGNVYGYTF
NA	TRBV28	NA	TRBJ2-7	TGTGCCAGCAGTTTAGTTTCGGCTTACGAGCAGTACTTC	CASSLVSAYEQYF
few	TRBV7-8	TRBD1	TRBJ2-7	TGTGCCAGCAGCTCCGACAGGGGAACTGCCTACGAGCAGTACTTC	CASSSDRGTAYEQYF
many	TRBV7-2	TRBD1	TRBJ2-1	TGTGCCAGCAGCATTATCGGGACAGGCTCCTACAATGAGCAGTTCTTC	CASSIIGTGSYNEQFF
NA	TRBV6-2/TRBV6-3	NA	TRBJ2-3	TGTGCCAGCAGTTACGGGCGGGACACAGATACGCAGTATTTT	CASSYGRDTDTQYF
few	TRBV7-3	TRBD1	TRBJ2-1	TGTGCCAGCAGCTTTGACAGGGTAGGATCGTATGAGCAGTTCTTC	CASSFDRVGSYEQFF